Reported below is one TCR beta chain. The sample belongs to a study of control samples from healthy donors and cancer patients. Germline values: CDR1 LNHDA, CDR2 SQIVND (reference sequence). Trimming cost V 7 bases and J 7 bases; bases outside gene matches: 9. The CDR3 extends over 14 amino acids. TCRdb's table, derived via immunoSEQ multiplex PCR, lists solely in-frame clones and lacks some. The sample shows tens of thousands of clones, about 82% of them seen only once. Sequenced input: blood. This clonotype was obtained from a man aged 35-49 years in good health. This chain connects TRBV19 to TRBJ2-4; TRBD2 matches at 8 bases. CDR3 sequence reads: CASNKPGGENIQYF. CDR3 DNA sequence: TGTGCCAGTAATAAGCCCGGGGGGGAGAACATTCAGTACTTC.